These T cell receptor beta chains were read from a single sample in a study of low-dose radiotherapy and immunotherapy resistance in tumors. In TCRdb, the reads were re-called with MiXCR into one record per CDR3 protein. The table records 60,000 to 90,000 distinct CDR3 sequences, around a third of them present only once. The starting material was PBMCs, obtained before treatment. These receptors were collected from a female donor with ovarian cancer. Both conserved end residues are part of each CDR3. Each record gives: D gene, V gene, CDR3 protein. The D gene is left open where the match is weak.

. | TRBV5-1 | CASTLEETTRHYGYTF
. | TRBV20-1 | CSAGGGQGFQPQHF
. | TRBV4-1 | CASRAAALSGETQYF
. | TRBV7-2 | CASSFQVDGELFF
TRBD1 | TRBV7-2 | CASSLGQGVYNEQFF
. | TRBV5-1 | CASSLAGAANQPQHF
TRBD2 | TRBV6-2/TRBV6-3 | CASSQTSVDGELFF
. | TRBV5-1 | CASSFLAQNLRTDTQYF
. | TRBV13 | CASSSAILRESYTF
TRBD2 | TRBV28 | CASRTSGTTEFF
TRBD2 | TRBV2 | CASNPSGVQTQYF
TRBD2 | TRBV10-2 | CASSGRLAGTDTQYF
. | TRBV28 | CASSRSTGTGGEQFF
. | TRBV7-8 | CASSPSSRGGTGELFF
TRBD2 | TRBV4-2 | CASSQDPGLAGFSYEQYF
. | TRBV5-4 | CASSSESGRAYEQYF
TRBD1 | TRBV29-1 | CSVEGGGGEKLFF